Reported below is one T cell receptor beta chain. The data derive from a study of OX40 agonist ivuxolimab in advanced cancers. Across the study: Participants, 75% to 90% male, averaged approximately 56 years of age, ranging from roughly 23 to 80.

CDR3 length equals 13 residues. Trimming took 3 bases from V and 3 from J, leaving 8 bases between them. CDR1 and CDR2 (germline): MNHNS, SASEGT. Repertoires were generated with immunoSEQ multiplex PCR, while TCRdb's copy carries only in-frame clones and drops some. The sample comprises roughly 64,000 clones, approximately 82% of which are singletons, and around 5% rests with the top ten. This TCR derives from an adult with an advanced solid tumor such as melanoma, head and neck, liver or kidney cancer. Here the sequenced sample was CD4+ or CD8+ T cells sorted from blood, taken in a trial of the OX40 agonist ivuxolimab. The gene calls are TRBV6-1 and TRBJ1-2; TRBD1 is a possible D gene (5 bases). CDR3 sequence: CASSETGDYGYTF. The CDR3 DNA sequence: TGTGCCAGCAGTGAGACGGGGGACTATGGCTACACCTTC.